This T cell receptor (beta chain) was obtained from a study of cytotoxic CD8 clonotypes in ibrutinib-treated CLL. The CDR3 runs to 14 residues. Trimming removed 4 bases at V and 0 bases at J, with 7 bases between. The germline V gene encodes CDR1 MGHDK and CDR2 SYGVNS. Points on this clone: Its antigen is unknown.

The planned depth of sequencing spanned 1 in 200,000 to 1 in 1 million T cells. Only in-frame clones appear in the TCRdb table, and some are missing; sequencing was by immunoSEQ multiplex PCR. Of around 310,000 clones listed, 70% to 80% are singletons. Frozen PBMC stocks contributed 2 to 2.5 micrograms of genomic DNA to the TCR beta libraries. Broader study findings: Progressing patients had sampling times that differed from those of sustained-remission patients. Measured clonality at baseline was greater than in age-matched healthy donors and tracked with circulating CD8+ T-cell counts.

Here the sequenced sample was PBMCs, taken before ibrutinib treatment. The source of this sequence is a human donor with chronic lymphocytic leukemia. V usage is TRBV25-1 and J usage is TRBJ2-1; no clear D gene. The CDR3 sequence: CASSAFSSYNEQFF. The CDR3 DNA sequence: TGTGCCAGCAGTGCGTTCAGCTCCTACAATGAGCAGTTCTTC.